This entry lists 13 T cell receptor beta chains sequenced from one sample in a study of cytomegalovirus exposure and HLA in healthy donors. The PCR ran on 60 Vbeta and 13 Jbeta primers. Repertoires were generated with immunoSEQ multiplex PCR, while TCRdb's copy carries only in-frame clones and drops some. The table has around 140,000 clones, around 10% seen once; the top ten hold 6.5% to 8.5%. Source material: PBMCs. Receptors originate from a woman aged 40 to 50 in good health and CMV-seropositive.

The V gene is TRBV27, the J gene TRBJ2-7, with a weak D call TRBD1 (6 bases). Germline CDR1 reads MNHEY; CDR2 reads SMNVEV (reference sequence). V lost 2 bases to trimming and J lost 3 bases, with 11 bases between them. CDR3 length equals 14 residues. The chain's CDR3 is CASSLRQDLYEQYF. The CDR3 coding sequence is TGTGCCAGCAGTTTACGACAGGACCTCTACGAGCAGTACTTC.

The rearrangement joins TRBV2 to TRBJ2-3; D is possibly TRBD2 (5 bases). Trimming pared 2 bases from V and 0 bases from J, leaving 21 bases between. Germline loops: CDR1 SNHLY, CDR2 FYNNEI. The CDR3 is 19 residues long. CDR3 in amino acids: CASSESYATNWQSTDTQYF. The DNA of the CDR3 is TGTGCCAGCAGTGAATCATATGCGACTAACTGGCAGAGCACAGATACGCAGTATTTT.

With respect to this clone: An end of the junction differs from the germline gene, which may be a read error. V and J are TRBV6-4 and TRBJ1-2, with 11 bases that match TRBD1. CDR3 length equals 15 residues. The germline V gene encodes CDR1 MRHNA and CDR2 SNTAGT. CDR3 DNA sequence: TGTGTCAGCAGCCCGGACAGGGGGCGAAACTATGGCTACACCTTC. Its protein product is CVSSPDRGRNYGYTF.

The chain couples TRBV2 to TRBJ2-3; perhaps TRBD2 as D (6 bases). With 8 bases removed from V and 1 base from J, the gap between germline ends came to 16 bases. CDR1 and CDR2 from the germline V gene are SNHLY and FYNNEI. The CDR3 has 15 amino acids. CDR3 sequence: CASGLVADRTDTQYF. The CDR3 coding sequence is TGTGCCAGCGGATTGGTAGCGGACCGCACAGATACGCAGTATTTT.

The V gene is TRBV7-2, the J gene TRBJ1-2; maybe TRBD1 (5 bases). Trimming pared 6 bases from V and 3 bases from J, leaving 17 bases between. Germline assignment: CDR1 SGHTA and CDR2 FQGNSA. This CDR3 comprises 15 residues. CDR3: CASSLGQLRDYGYTF. The CDR3 coding sequence is TGTGCCAGCAGTTTGGGGCAATTACGGGACTATGGCTACACCTTC. Looking up the rest from reference TRBV7-2 and TRBJ1-2 gives the full variable domain: GAGVSQSPSNKVTEKGKDVELRCDPISGHTALYWYRQSLGQGLEFLIYFQGNSAPDKSGLPSDRFSAERTGGSVSTLTIQRTQQEDSAVYLCASSLGQLRDYGYTFGSGTRLTVV.

This clone has just a few counts. V and J are TRBV6-1 and TRBJ1-4, with D perhaps matching TRBD1 (5 bases). CDR1 and CDR2 (germline): MNHNS, SASEGT. This CDR3 has 13 amino acids. With 3 bases removed from V and 8 bases from J, the gap between germline ends came to 10 bases. The CDR3, as DNA: TGTGCCAGCAGTGACAGGGTGGGGGAAAAACTGTTTTTT. Protein: CASSDRVGEKLFF.

The chain has TRBV6-1 and TRBJ2-2, with TRBD1 matching 9 bases. CDR1 and CDR2 from the germline V gene are MNHNS and SASEGT. The V gene end was trimmed by 4 bases and the J gene end by 6 bases; junction bases not matched to a gene: 6. The CDR3 extends over 15 amino acids. As DNA, the CDR3 is TGTGCCAGCAGTGGACAGGGGGTCGTAGCCGGGGAGCTGTTTTTT. Protein: CASSGQGVVAGELFF.

This clone has a handful of counts. V is TRBV29-1 and J is TRBJ2-5, with D uncertain. Germline CDR1 SQVTM, CDR2 ANQGSEA. V gave up 7 bases and J gave up 0 bases, with 15 bases separating them. The CDR3 consists of 14 residues. Written as DNA, the CDR3 is TGCAGCGCTGTAACGGTTCTCTACCAAGAGACCCAGTACTTC. Its translation: CSAVTVLYQETQYF.

The chain uses TRBV18 and TRBJ2-2; D might be TRBD2 (7 bases). This CDR3 spans 15 amino acids. Germline CDR1 is KGHSH and CDR2 is LQKENI. V shed 3 bases and J shed 2 bases, with 10 bases lying between them. The CDR3 nucleotides are TGTGCCAGCTCACCCCCGGGGGGCAACACCGGGGAGCTGTTTTTT. Amino acids: CASSPPGGNTGELFF.

The chain couples TRBV6-1 to TRBJ1-5; maybe TRBD1 (6 bases). CDR1 and CDR2 (germline): MNHNS, SASEGT. The CDR3 extends over 15 amino acids. Trimming pared 3 bases from V and 7 bases from J, leaving 16 bases between. The CDR3 sequence: CASSERGEGIQPQHF. In DNA, the CDR3 is TGTGCCAGCAGTGAGAGGGGGGAGGGAATCCAGCCCCAGCATTTT.

This clone was detected a few times. The chain is built from TRBV7-2 and TRBJ2-3, with D perhaps TRBD1 (5 bases). There are 16 residues in the CDR3. V lost 5 bases and J 1 base, leaving 16 bases between the germline ends. The germline gives CDR1 SGHTA, CDR2 FQGNSA. CDR3 loop: CASSPPGRGGTDTQYF. In DNA form, the CDR3 reads TGTGCCAGCAGCCCCCCCGGTAGGGGCGGCACAGATACGCAGTATTTT. The entire variable domain, with the rest obtained from reference TRBV7-2 and TRBJ2-3, is as follows: GAGVSQSPSNKVTEKGKDVELRCDPISGHTALYWYRQSLGQGLEFLIYFQGNSAPDKSGLPSDRFSAERTGGSVSTLTIQRTQQEDSAVYLCASSPPGRGGTDTQYFGPGTRLTVL.

V gene TRBV5-3 combines with J gene TRBJ2-7; 12 nucleotides align to TRBD1. TRBV5-3 is classed as an ORF, of uncertain function. The CDR3 spans 19 residues. V lost 0 bases, J lost 0 bases, and 10 bases stayed unmatched. In nucleotides, the CDR3 is TGTGCCAGAAGCTTGGTCCGGGACAGGGGGCCTGAAGGCTCCTACGAGCAGTACTTC. The encoded protein is CARSLVRDRGPEGSYEQYF.

The chain joins TRBV19 to TRBJ1-6, with 7 bases aligning to TRBD1. V was clipped by 6 bases and J by 10 bases; unmatched bases: 9. This CDR3 has 14 residues. CDR1 LNHDA and CDR2 SQIVND come from the germline V gene (reference sequence). The CDR3: CASSRQGFGSPLHF. CDR3 coding DNA: TGTGCCAGTAGCAGACAGGGTTTCGGGTCACCCCTCCACTTT.